Sequencing of this T cell receptor beta chain was carried out in a study of control samples from healthy donors and cancer patients. This CDR3 has 16 residues. Libraries were prepared by immunoSEQ multiplex PCR; TCRdb keeps only in-frame clonotypes and omits some of them. Among about 410,000 clones, 80% to 95% were seen once, and the ten largest hold around 6.5%. Sequencing used PBMCs. The source of this sequence is a man aged 35-49 years with head and neck cancer. This chain links TRBV21-1 with TRBJ2-1; TRBD2, the table's D call, lacks a check against the DNA. TRBV21-1 is classified as a pseudogene. CDR3 DNA sequence: TGTGCCAGCAGCAAAAGGCGCGGGCCCTCCTACAATGAGCAGTTCTTC. Protein: CASSKRRGPSYNEQFF.